A single sample is the source of the 31 T cell receptor beta chains below, sequenced in a study of CD8 T cells in ankylosing spondylitis. TCRdb reanalysed the 5' RACE reads using MiXCR and keeps one entry per CDR3 protein. In the table there are approximately 350,000 distinct CDR3 sequences, roughly 20% of which are singletons. The sequenced sample was blood, either unsorted or a sorted T cell fraction (not recorded which). Receptors were obtained from a male donor with ankylosing spondylitis or in good health (not recorded which).

Only a few counts were recorded for this clonotype. This chain connects TRBV29-1 to TRBJ2-6; D is ambiguous. CDR1 is SQVTM, CDR2 ANQGSEA, per germline. Trimming removed 7 bases at V and 0 bases at J, with 19 bases between. This CDR3 contains 17 residues. CDR3 protein: CSARARLADSGANVLTF. The CDR3 nucleotides are TGCAGCGCCCGGGCGCGACTGGCCGACTCTGGGGCCAACGTCCTGACTTTC.

This clonotype was counted between two and nine times. The rearrangement links TRBV6-1 to TRBJ2-7, with D possibly matching TRBD1 (5 bases). CDR1 is MNHNS and CDR2 is SASEGT in the germline V gene. The length of the CDR3 is 13 residues. With 4 bases removed from V and 3 bases from J, the gap between germline ends came to 10 bases. CDR3 protein: CASSVTQGYEQYF. CDR3 coding DNA: TGTGCCAGCAGTGTCACCCAGGGCTACGAGCAGTACTTC.

CDR3 sequence: CASSYGDLLGTQYF. The CDR3 nucleotides read TGTGCCAGCAGTTATGGAGACCTGCTGGGTACGCAGTATTTT. The chain has TRBV6-5 and TRBJ2-3; D gene unclear. The CDR3 sequence is 14 residues long. With 3 bases removed from V and 8 bases from J, the gap between germline ends came to 15 bases. Germline values: CDR1 MNHEY, CDR2 SVGAGI.

The rearrangement joins TRBV9 to TRBJ2-2; D gene unclear. This CDR3 contains 13 residues. Germline V gives CDR1 SGDLS, CDR2 YYNGEE. V was shortened by 1 base and J by 3 bases, with 4 bases between the two germline ends. This CDR3 is CASSVRDTGELFF. As DNA, the CDR3 is TGTGCCAGCAGCGTACGGGACACCGGGGAGCTGTTTTTT.

A few counts support this clonotype. The genes are TRBV12-3 or TRBV12-4 and TRBJ2-3; D uncertain. Trimming shortened V by 10 bases and J by 3 bases, and 17 bases separated the two germline ends. This CDR3 spans 14 amino acids. Here the CDR3 DNA reads TGTGCCACACGGGCCACGAGAAGGACAGATACGCAGTATTTT. This codes for CATRATRRTDTQYF.

The chain couples TRBV29-1 to TRBJ2-7, with a tentative D call TRBD2 (6 bases). This CDR3 comprises 14 residues. The germline V gene encodes CDR1 SQVTM and CDR2 ANQGSEA. V dropped 4 bases and J dropped 0 bases, with 13 bases sitting between them. The CDR3 DNA follows: TGCAGCGTTGTGGAGGGGACCAGCTCCTACGAGCAGTACTTC. It codes for CSVVEGTSSYEQYF.

The chain is built from TRBV6-2 or TRBV6-3 and TRBJ2-1; D perhaps matches TRBD2 (6 bases). The CDR3 has 14 residues. Trimming shortened V by 5 bases and J by 4 bases, and 12 bases separated the two germline ends. Per the germline V gene, CDR1 is MNHEY and CDR2 is SVGEGT. CDR3 amino acids: CASSGRGLYNEQFF. The CDR3 DNA sequence: TGTGCCAGCAGTGGACGGGGGTTGTACAATGAGCAGTTCTTC.

The chain has TRBV5-1 and TRBJ1-1; no definite D call. The CDR3 spans 14 residues. Per germline, CDR1 SGHRS and CDR2 YFSETQ. Trimming took off 0 bases at V and 5 bases at J, with 11 bases between the two ends. The CDR3 bases are TGCGCCAGCAGCTTGGAGATAGGGAATACTGAAGCTTTCTTT. Its translation: CASSLEIGNTEAFF.

This clonotype was counted a few times. This chain uses TRBV28 with TRBJ2-7; D is possibly TRBD1 or TRBD2 (6 bases each). CDR3 length: 15 residues. V was clipped by 1 base and J by 4 bases, with 14 bases between them. CDR1 is MDHEN and CDR2 is SYDVKM in the germline V gene. In DNA form, the CDR3 reads TGTGCCAGCAGTTTATTGGGGGGCGTTGGGTACGAGCAGTACTTC. This translates into CASSLLGGVGYEQYF.

This clonotype was seen a few times. CDR3 DNA: TGTGCCAGCAGCCCTCCCGGGGCTGGGTCCTACAATGAGCAGTTCTTC. Translating gives CASSPPGAGSYNEQFF. The rearrangement links TRBV6-1 to TRBJ2-1, with D possibly being TRBD1 or TRBD2 (5 bases each). The germline CDR1 and CDR2 sequences are MNHNS and SASEGT. With 6 bases removed from V and 1 base from J, the gap between germline ends came to 16 bases. The CDR3 runs to 16 residues.

This clonotype was seen a few times. The chain employs TRBV29-1 and TRBJ2-3; D possibly matches TRBD1 or TRBD2 (6 bases each). V lost 4 bases and J 4 bases, leaving 15 bases between the germline ends. Germline lookup yields CDR1 SQVTM and CDR2 ANQGSEA. This CDR3 has 14 residues. CDR3 in amino acids: CSVAGGEFPDTQYF. The CDR3 nucleotides read TGCAGCGTTGCCGGGGGCGAATTCCCAGATACGCAGTATTTT.

This clonotype was seen more than once but under ten times. This chain joins TRBV25-1 and TRBJ2-7; D perhaps matches TRBD1 (5 bases). V dropped 4 bases and J dropped 5 bases, with 12 bases sitting between them. This CDR3 has 13 amino acids. Germline V CDR1 and CDR2: MGHDK, SYGVNS. DNA for the CDR3: TGTGCCAGCAGTGGTCGACAGTTCCACGAGCAGTACTTC. Translating gives CASSGRQFHEQYF.

This clonotype was seen a few times. V is TRBV19 and J is TRBJ2-3; D is unresolved. This CDR3 spans 11 amino acids. V shed 1 base and J shed 5 bases, with 1 base lying between them. CDR1 and CDR2 (germline): LNHDA, SQIVND (reference sequence). The CDR3 here is CASSIGDTQYF. CDR3 DNA: TGTGCCAGTAGTATAGGAGATACGCAGTATTTT.

This rearrangement joins TRBV12-3 or TRBV12-4 to TRBJ2-2; the D is unclear. There are 13 residues in the CDR3. V shed 7 bases and J shed 3 bases, with 9 bases lying between them. CDR3 residues: CASNGPDTGELFF. For the CDR3, the DNA is TGTGCCAGCAACGGACCTGACACCGGGGAGCTGTTTTTT.

The rearrangement uses TRBV7-2 and TRBJ2-5; D may be TRBD2 (6 bases). CDR1 and CDR2 (germline): SGHTA, FQGNSA. Trimming removed 6 bases at V and 4 bases at J, with 12 bases between. This CDR3 has 13 amino acids. The CDR3 sequence is CASRSPGGETQYF. DNA for the CDR3: TGTGCCAGCAGATCCCCCGGGGGAGAGACCCAGTACTTC.

For the CDR3, the DNA is TGTGCCAGTGCCACGACCGGGACAGGGGGGGAAGAAGCTTTCTTT. Residues: CASATTGTGGEEAFF. The J gene is TRBJ1-1, the V gene TRBV27; TRBD1 agrees at 11 bases. Trimming removed 9 bases from V and 8 bases from J; junction bases left unmatched: 14. Germline V lookup: CDR1 MNHEY, CDR2 SMNVEV (reference sequence). The CDR3 is 15 amino acids.

This clonotype appeared a few times. The chain recombines TRBV6-1 with TRBJ2-1; 7 nucleotides match TRBD2. The length of the CDR3 is 14 residues. Germline lookup yields CDR1 MNHNS and CDR2 SASEGT. V shed 5 bases and J 4 bases; nucleotides not matched to a gene: 5. The CDR3 loop reads CASSQRGPYNEQFF. For the CDR3, the DNA is TGTGCCAGCAGTCAGCGGGGCCCTTACAATGAGCAGTTCTTC.

The chain is built from TRBV12-3 or TRBV12-4 and TRBJ2-7; 10 bases are shared with TRBD2. This CDR3 region has 14 residues. After removal of 6 bases from V and 3 bases from J, the junction contained 5 bases not matched to a gene. As DNA, the CDR3 is TGTGCCAGCAGCATTAGCGGGGGGTTCTACGAGCAGTACTTC. Residues: CASSISGGFYEQYF.

The chain uses TRBV10-3 and TRBJ2-4; possibly TRBD2 for D (6 bases). This CDR3 region has 15 residues. Trimming cost V 3 bases and J 2 bases, with 11 bases left between them. Germline V lookup: CDR1 ENHRY, CDR2 SYGVKD. The CDR3 nucleotides read TGTGCCATCAGTGAATTGGAGGGGACCAAAAACATTCAGTACTTC. Its protein product is CAISELEGTKNIQYF.

The sample holds many counts of this clonotype. The J gene is TRBJ1-2, the V gene TRBV12-3 or TRBV12-4, with TRBD1 as a possible D gene (6 bases). Deletions cut 4 bases from V and 12 bases from J, with 15 bases between. The CDR3 runs to 12 residues. CDR3 sequence reads: CASSSQGSTHTF. The CDR3 nucleotides read TGTGCCAGCAGTTCACAGGGTTCTACCCACACCTTC.

The V gene is TRBV19, the J gene TRBJ2-7; the D is unclear. The CDR3 totals 12 residues. The V end was cut by 2 bases, the J end by 2 bases, with 4 bases between. Germline V gene lookup returns CDR1 LNHDA and CDR2 SQIVND (reference sequence). The CDR3 nucleotides read TGTGCCAGTAGTATAAATCCCTACGAGCAGTACTTC. Translating it yields CASSINPYEQYF.

This clonotype was counted between two and nine times. The J gene is TRBJ2-5, the V gene TRBV1; the table gives TRBD2 as D, unverified against the DNA. TRBV1 is flagged as a pseudogene. The CDR3 covers 15 residues. CDR3 sequence: CTSSQESGSGKTQYF. As DNA, the CDR3 is TGCACCAGCAGCCAAGAATCGGGTAGCGGGAAGACCCAGTACTTC.

This sequence joins TRBV10-3 and TRBJ2-7, with TRBD1 as a possible D gene (6 bases). Trimming took 5 bases from V and 2 from J, leaving 10 bases between them. The CDR3 extends over 13 amino acids. The germline V gene encodes CDR1 ENHRY and CDR2 SYGVKD. This CDR3 reads CAISPDSAYEQYF. CDR3 DNA sequence: TGTGCCATCAGTCCGGACAGCGCCTACGAGCAGTACTTC.

The rearrangement uses TRBV4-1 and TRBJ2-1; weak D call: TRBD2 (5 bases). The CDR3 is 15 residues long. Deletions cut 2 bases from V and 5 bases from J, with 13 bases between. Germline-derived CDR1 and CDR2 are MGHRA and YSYEKL. The CDR3 nucleotides read TGCGCCAGCAGCCAATGGGCCGGGGTGAACAATGAGCAGTTCTTC. Residues: CASSQWAGVNNEQFF.

The chain recombines TRBV7-6 with TRBJ2-1; tentative D call: TRBD2 (5 bases). The V end lost 4 bases, the J end lost 10 bases, and 14 bases lay between the germline ends. Germline-derived CDR1 and CDR2 are SGHVS and FNYEAQ. This CDR3 comprises 13 residues. The CDR3 DNA is TGTGCCAGCAGCTGGGGAGACTCGGCCGAGCAGTTCTTC. This encodes CASSWGDSAEQFF. The full variable domain, its missing parts supplied by reference TRBV7-6 and TRBJ2-1, is GAGVSQSPRYKVTKRGQDVALRCDPISGHVSLYWYRQALGQGPEFLTYFNYEAQQDKSGLPNDRFSAERPEGSISTLTIQRTEQRDSAMYRCASSWGDSAEQFFGPGTRLTVL.

This clonotype was seen a few times. This sequence joins TRBV12-3 or TRBV12-4 and TRBJ1-5; no clear D gene. The CDR3 length is 17 residues. V dropped 1 base and J dropped 0 bases, with 13 bases sitting between them. CDR3 amino acids: CASSLESQIYSNQPQHF. In DNA, the CDR3 is TGTGCCAGCAGTTTAGAGTCGCAGATCTATAGCAATCAGCCCCAGCATTTT.

This clonotype has ten or more counts. V is TRBV19 and J is TRBJ2-7, with 10 bases lining up with TRBD2. The CDR3 has 15 amino acids. Germline CDR1 LNHDA, CDR2 SQIVND (reference sequence). The V segment lost 1 base and the J segment 5 bases; nucleotides outside the gene matches: 5. The CDR3 DNA is TGTGCCAGTAGTATAGGACTAGCGGGCCTCGACGAGCAGTACTTC. It yields the protein CASSIGLAGLDEQYF.

This rearrangement joins TRBV12-3 or TRBV12-4 to TRBJ2-3; no firm D call. The length of the CDR3 is 11 residues. The V gene lost 4 bases and the J gene lost 7 bases, with 6 bases spanning the gap. CDR3 sequence: CASSSGHTQYF. The DNA for the CDR3 is TGTGCCAGCAGTTCCGGGCATACGCAGTATTTT.

This chain joins TRBV20-1 and TRBJ2-1, with D unresolved. This CDR3 has 14 amino acids. Trimming took 1 base from V and 5 from J, leaving 12 bases between them. Germline V lookup: CDR1 DFQATT, CDR2 SNEGSKA (reference sequence). The CDR3 spells CSARGVGSHNEQFF. The CDR3 DNA is TGCAGTGCTAGAGGGGTGGGCAGTCACAATGAGCAGTTCTTC.

This clonotype was counted only a few times. DNA of the CDR3: TGTGCCAGCAGCTTTAGACGGGACAGCTCCTACAATGAGCAGTTCTTC. Protein sequence: CASSFRRDSSYNEQFF. This chain links TRBV5-6 with TRBJ2-1, with 7 bases that match TRBD1. V trimming: 2 bases; J trimming: 0 bases; junction bases outside the gene matches: 5. CDR3 length equals 16 residues. Germline V gene sequence: CDR1 SGHDT, CDR2 YYEEEE.

The chain is built from TRBV7-8 and TRBJ2-2; TRBD2 matches 11 bases. This CDR3 comprises 17 residues. V shed 1 base and J 4 bases; nucleotides not matched to a gene: 5. In germline, CDR1 is SGHVS, CDR2 FQNEAQ. The CDR3 here is CASSLVLAGGVTGELFF. CDR3 nucleotide sequence: TGTGCCAGCAGCTTAGTGCTAGCGGGGGGCGTCACCGGGGAGCTGTTTTTT.